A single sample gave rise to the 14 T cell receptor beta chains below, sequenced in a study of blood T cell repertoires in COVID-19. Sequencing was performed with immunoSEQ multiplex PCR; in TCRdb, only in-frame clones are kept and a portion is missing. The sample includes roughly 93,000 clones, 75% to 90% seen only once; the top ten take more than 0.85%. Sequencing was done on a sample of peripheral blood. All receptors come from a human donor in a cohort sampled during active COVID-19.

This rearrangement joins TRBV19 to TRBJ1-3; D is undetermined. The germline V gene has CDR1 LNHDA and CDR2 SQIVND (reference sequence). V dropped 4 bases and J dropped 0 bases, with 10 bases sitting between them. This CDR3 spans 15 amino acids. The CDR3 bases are TGTGCCAGTAGTAATAGCGGCAGCTCTGGAAACACCATATATTTT. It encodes CASSNSGSSGNTIYF.

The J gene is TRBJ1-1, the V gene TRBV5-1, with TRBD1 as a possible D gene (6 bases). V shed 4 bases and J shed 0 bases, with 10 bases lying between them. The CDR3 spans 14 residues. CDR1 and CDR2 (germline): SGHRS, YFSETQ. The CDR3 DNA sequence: TGCGCCAGCAGCAGGGGGGGATTGAACACTGAAGCTTTCTTT. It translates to CASSRGGLNTEAFF.

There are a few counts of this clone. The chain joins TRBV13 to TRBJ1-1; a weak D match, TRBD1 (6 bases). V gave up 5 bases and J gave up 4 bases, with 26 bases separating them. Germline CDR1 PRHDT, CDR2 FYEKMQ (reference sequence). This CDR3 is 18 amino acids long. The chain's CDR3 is CASSPPPTVAGASTEAFF. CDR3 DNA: TGTGCCAGCAGCCCGCCCCCGACAGTGGCGGGGGCATCCACTGAAGCTTTCTTT.

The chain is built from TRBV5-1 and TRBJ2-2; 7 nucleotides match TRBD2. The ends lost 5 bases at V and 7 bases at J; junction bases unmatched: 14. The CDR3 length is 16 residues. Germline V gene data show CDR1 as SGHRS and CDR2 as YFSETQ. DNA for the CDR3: TGCGCCAGCAGTATCGGGGGGTCTAGACCGAACGGGGAGCTGTTTTTT. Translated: CASSIGGSRPNGELFF.

CDR3 nucleotides: TGTGCCAGCAGCCAGAGTCAGGGGGATGAGCAGTTCTTC. Residues: CASSQSQGDEQFF. The V gene is TRBV4-2, the J gene TRBJ2-1, with TRBD1 identical over 7 bases. Germline CDR1 is LGHNA and CDR2 is YNFKEQ. V was pared by 3 bases and J by 8 bases, with 4 bases of the junction left unmatched. This CDR3 contains 13 residues.

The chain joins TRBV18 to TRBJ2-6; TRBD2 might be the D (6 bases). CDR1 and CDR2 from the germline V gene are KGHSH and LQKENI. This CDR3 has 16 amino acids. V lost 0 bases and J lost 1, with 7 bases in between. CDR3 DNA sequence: TGTGCCAGCTCACCACCCGGAGGGTCTGGGGCCAACGTCCTGACTTTC. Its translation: CASSPPGGSGANVLTF.

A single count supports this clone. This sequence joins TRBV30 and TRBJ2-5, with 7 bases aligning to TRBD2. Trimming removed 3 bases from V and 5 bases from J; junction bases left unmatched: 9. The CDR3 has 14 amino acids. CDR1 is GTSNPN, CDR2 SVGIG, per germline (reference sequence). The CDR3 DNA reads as TGTGCCTGGAGGGTTGCGGGAGATAAGGAGACCCAGTACTTC. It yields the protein CAWRVAGDKETQYF.

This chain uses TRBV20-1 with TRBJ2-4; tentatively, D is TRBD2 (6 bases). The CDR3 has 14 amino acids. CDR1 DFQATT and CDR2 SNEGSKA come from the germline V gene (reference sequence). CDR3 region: CSSSSIGGKNIQYF. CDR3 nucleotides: TGCAGCTCTAGTTCCATTGGGGGGAAAAACATTCAGTACTTC.

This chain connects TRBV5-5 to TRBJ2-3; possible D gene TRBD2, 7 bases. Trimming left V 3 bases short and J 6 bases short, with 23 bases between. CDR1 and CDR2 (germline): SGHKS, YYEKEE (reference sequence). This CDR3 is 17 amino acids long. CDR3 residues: CASSSPLRGGRVDTQYF. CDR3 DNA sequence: TGTGCCAGCAGCTCTCCCTTGAGGGGGGGCCGCGTGGATACGCAGTATTTT.

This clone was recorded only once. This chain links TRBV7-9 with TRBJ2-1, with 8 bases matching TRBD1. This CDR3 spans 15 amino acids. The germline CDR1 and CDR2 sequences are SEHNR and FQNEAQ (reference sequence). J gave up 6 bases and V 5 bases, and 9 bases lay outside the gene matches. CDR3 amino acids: CASSPTGGPGNEQFF. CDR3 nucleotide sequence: TGTGCCAGCAGCCCAACAGGGGGGCCGGGCAATGAGCAGTTCTTC.

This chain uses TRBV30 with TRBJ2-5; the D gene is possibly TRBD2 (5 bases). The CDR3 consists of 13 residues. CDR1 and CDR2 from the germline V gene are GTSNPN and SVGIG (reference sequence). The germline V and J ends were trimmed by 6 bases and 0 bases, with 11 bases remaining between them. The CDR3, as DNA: TGTGCCTGTCTCGGGCGGGACCAAGAGACCCAGTACTTC. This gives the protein CACLGRDQETQYF.

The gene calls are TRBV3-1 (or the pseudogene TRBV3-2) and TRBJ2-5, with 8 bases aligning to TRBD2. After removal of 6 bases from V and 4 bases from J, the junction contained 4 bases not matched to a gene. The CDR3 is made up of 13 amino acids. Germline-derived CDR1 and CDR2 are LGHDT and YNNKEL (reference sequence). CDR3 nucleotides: TGTGCCAGCAGTCCGGGGGGGGGAGAGACCCAGTACTTC. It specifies CASSPGGGETQYF.

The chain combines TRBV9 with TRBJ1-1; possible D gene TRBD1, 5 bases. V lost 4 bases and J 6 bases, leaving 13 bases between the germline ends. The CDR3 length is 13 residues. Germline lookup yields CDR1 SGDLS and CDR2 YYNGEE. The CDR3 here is CASSPGKGAEAFF. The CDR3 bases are TGTGCCAGCAGCCCAGGTAAAGGGGCTGAAGCTTTCTTT.

The CDR3 coding sequence is TGTGCCAGCAGCGTAGTGCAGGGTCTAGGAACTGAAGCTTTCTTT. This translates into CASSVVQGLGTEAFF. The chain carries TRBV9 and TRBJ1-1; weak D call: TRBD1 (5 bases). The germline V gene has CDR1 SGDLS and CDR2 YYNGEE. V was cut by 0 bases and J by 5 bases, with 14 bases left in between. The CDR3 is 15 amino acids. The entire variable domain, with the rest obtained from reference TRBV9 and TRBJ1-1, is as follows: DSGVTQTPKHLITATGQRVTLRCSPRSGDLSVYWYQQSLDQGLQFLIQYYNGEERAKGNILERFSAQQFPDLHSELNLSSLELGDSALYFCASSVVQGLGTEAFFGQGTRLTVV.